This is a list of T cell receptor beta chains from one sample in a study of T cells in Graves' hyperthyroidism and ophthalmopathy. TCRdb recomputed calls from the multiplex PCR reads with MiXCR, one row per CDR3 protein. In the table there are fewer than 550,000 distinct CDR3 sequences, approximately 14% of which are singletons. Material: blood. All receptors come from a woman between 18 and 30 years old with Graves' hyperthyroidism. Both conserved end residues are part of each CDR3.

V	CDR3
TRBV28	CASSLLIPAGSTYNEQFF
TRBV6-1	CASRKTGDSYEQYF
TRBV28	CASSLSGTGEFEAFF
TRBV9	CASSEPGAGGYGYTF
TRBV20-1	CSARAVGGGNTIYF
TRBV20-1	CSAEGPGLQETQYF
TRBV20-1	CSAGNRDVETQYF
TRBV7-3	CASSLFSGGATDTQYF
TRBV20-1	CSAREGENEQFF
TRBV20-1	CSARGSAHSGNTIYF
TRBV7-9	CASSLDGGNTEAFF
TRBV27	CASSLIGGRDTEAFF
TRBV13	CASSFPSGQGLGEQFF
TRBV20-1	CSAVSPGGRTEAFF